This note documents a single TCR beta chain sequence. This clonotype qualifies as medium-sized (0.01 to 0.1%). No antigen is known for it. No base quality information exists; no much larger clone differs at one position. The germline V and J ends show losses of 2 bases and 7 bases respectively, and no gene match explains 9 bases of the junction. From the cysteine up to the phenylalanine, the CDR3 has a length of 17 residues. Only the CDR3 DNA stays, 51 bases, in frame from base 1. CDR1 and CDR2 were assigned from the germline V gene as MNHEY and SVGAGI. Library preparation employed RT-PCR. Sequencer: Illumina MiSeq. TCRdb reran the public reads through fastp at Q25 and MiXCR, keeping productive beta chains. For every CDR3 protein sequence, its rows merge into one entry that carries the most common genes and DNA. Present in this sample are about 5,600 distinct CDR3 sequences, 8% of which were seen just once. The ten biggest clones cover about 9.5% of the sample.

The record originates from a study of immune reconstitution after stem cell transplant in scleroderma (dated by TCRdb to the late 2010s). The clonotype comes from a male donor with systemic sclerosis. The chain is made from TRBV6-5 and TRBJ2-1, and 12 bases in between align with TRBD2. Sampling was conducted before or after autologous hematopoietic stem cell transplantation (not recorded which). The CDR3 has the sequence CASSYGKTSGRRNEQFF. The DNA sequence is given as TGTGCCAGCAGTTACGGAAAGACTAGCGGGAGACGGAATGAGCAGTTCTTC.